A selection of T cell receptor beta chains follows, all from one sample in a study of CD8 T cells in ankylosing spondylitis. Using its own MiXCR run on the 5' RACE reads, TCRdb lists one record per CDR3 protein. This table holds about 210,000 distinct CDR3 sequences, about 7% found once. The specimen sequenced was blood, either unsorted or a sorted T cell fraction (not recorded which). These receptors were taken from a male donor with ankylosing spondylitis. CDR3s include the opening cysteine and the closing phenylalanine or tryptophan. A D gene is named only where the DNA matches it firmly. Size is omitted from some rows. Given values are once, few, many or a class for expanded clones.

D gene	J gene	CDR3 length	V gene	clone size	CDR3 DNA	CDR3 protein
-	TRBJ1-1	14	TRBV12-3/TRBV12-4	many	TGTGCCAGCAGTTCTACAGATACGAACACTGAAGCTTTCTTT	CASSSTDTNTEAFF
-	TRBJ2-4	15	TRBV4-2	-	TGTGCCAGCAGCCAAGAGAGGGGGGCCCGAAACATTCAGTACTTC	CASSQERGARNIQYF
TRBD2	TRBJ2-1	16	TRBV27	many	TGTGCCAGCAGTTTATGGCCCGGACTAGCGGACAATGAGCAGTTCTTC	CASSLWPGLADNEQFF
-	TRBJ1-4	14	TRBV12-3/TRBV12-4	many	TGTGCCAGCAGTCTCCAACCTGCGCGGGAAAAACTGTTTTTT	CASSLQPAREKLFF
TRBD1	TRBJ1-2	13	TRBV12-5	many	TGTGCTAGTGGTCCTACAGGGGAAGGAGGCTACACCTTC	CASGPTGEGGYTF
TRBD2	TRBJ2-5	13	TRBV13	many	TGTGCCAGCAGCCGGGGGGGTGTGGATGCCCAGTACTTC	CASSRGGVDAQYF
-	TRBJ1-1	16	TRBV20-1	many	TGCAGTGCTCTATACACCCTACCCGGTCGGAGGACTGAAGCTTTCTTT	CSALYTLPGRRTEAFF
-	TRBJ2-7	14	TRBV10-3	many	TGTGCCATCCTATCTGAGAACATTCCCTACGAGCAGTACTTC	CAILSENIPYEQYF
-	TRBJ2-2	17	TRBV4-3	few	TGCGCCAGCAGCCAAGAGGTATGGGGCAGCGGCACCGGGGAGCTGTTTTTT	CASSQEVWGSGTGELFF
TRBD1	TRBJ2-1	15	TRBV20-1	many	TGCAGTGCTAGGCCTCGGGACAGGTTTTCGAATGAGCAGTTCTTC	CSARPRDRFSNEQFF
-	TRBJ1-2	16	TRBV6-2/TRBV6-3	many	TGTGCCAGCAGTTACTCGATTAGGCGGATCAACTATGGCTACACCTTC	CASSYSIRRINYGYTF
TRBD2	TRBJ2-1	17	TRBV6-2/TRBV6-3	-	TGTGCCAGCAGTCTCCTAGCGGGGGGGCTACCCTTCAATGAGCAGTTCTTC	CASSLLAGGLPFNEQFF
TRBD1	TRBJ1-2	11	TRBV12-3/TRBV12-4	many	TGTGCCACCGACAGGGGTAAAGGCTACACCTTC	CATDRGKGYTF
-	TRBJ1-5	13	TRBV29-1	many	TGCAGCGTTGAAGAAGATCAAGGTCAGCCCCAGCATTTT	CSVEEDQGQPQHF
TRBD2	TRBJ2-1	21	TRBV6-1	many	TGTGCCAGCAGTGAATACACTCTCACTAGCGGGGGCCCCGGGTCCTACAATGAGCAGTTCTTC	CASSEYTLTSGGPGSYNEQFF
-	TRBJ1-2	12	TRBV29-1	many	TGCAGCGACAACCAGGGTGCGGGGGGCTACACCTTC	CSDNQGAGGYTF
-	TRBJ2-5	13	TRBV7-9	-	TGTGCCAGCAGCTTATACAGGGCCGAGACCCAGTACTTC	CASSLYRAETQYF
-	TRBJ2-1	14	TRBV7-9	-	TGTGCCAGCAGCTCAGAGATTACCTACAATGAGCAGTTCTTC	CASSSEITYNEQFF
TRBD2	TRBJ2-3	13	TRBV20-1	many	TGCAGTGCTAGCGGGGGGAGCACAGATACGCAGTATTTT	CSASGGSTDTQYF
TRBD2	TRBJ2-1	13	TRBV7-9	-	TGTGCCAGCAGCTTCGGGACTAGCATTGAGCAGTTCTTC	CASSFGTSIEQFF
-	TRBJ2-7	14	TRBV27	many	TGTGCCAGCAGTTTCCGGGTCGGTACCTACGAGCAGTACTTC	CASSFRVGTYEQYF
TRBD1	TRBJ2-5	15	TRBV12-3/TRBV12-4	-	TGTGCCAGCAATCCCGGGACAGGGTACCAAGAGACCCAGTACTTC	CASNPGTGYQETQYF
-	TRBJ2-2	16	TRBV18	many	TGTGCCAGCTCACGGGACCCCCTGCCGAACACCGGGGAGCTGTTTTTT	CASSRDPLPNTGELFF
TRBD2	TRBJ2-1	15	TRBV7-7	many	TGTGCTAGCAGCTCTGGACTAGCGGCCTACAATGAGCAGTTCTTC	CASSSGLAAYNEQFF
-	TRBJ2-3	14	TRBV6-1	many	TGTGCCAGCAGGACGGGGGAGTTCACAGATACGCAGTATTTT	CASRTGEFTDTQYF
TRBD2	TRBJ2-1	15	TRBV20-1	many	TGCAGTGCTAGAGATGCCCTATCTAGCGGGAGGGCCCCGTTCTTC	CSARDALSSGRAPFF
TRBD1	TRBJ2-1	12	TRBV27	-	TGTGCCAGCAGGACAGGGGGCACTGAGCAGTTCTTC	CASRTGGTEQFF
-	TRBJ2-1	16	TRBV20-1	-	TGCAGTGCTAGAGACAGTGATGGGAGCTCCTACAATGAGCAGTTCTTC	CSARDSDGSSYNEQFF
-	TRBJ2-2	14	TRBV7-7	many	TGTGCTAGCAGCCACGGTGAGGGACACCGGGAGCTGTTTTTT	CASSHGEGHRELFF